This T cell receptor (beta chain) was documented in a study of cytomegalovirus exposure and HLA in healthy donors. Findings of the study overall: About 87% or about 30% of the time was how often most TCR beta V segments were productive, according to an earlier analysis. It was 150 to 200 TCR beta chains that were listed as cytomegalovirus-associated. A cluster of highly shared sequence variants was likely a sequencing artifact.

The CDR3 totals 15 residues. Germline CDR1 SGDLS, CDR2 YYNGEE. V was clipped by 3 bases and J by 8 bases; unmatched bases: 5. This clone was recorded only once. Its antigen remains unidentified. While unrecorded immune exposures were likely, the donors were nominally healthy when sampled. Both 60 Vbeta primers and 13 Jbeta primers went into the PCR. This table comes from immunoSEQ multiplex PCR, and its TCRdb copy is limited to in-frame clones, with some not included. Found here are about 130,000 clones, 70% to 80% of them singletons; the top ten hold 2.2%. The J gene is TRBJ2-1, the V gene TRBV9, with TRBD2 identical over 13 bases. The sequence came from a man younger than 40 in good health and CMV-seronegative. Sequencing was done on a sample of PBMCs. CDR3 in amino acids: CASSGTSGRGHEQFF. The CDR3 bases are TGTGCCAGCAGCGGCACTAGCGGGAGGGGACATGAGCAGTTCTTC.